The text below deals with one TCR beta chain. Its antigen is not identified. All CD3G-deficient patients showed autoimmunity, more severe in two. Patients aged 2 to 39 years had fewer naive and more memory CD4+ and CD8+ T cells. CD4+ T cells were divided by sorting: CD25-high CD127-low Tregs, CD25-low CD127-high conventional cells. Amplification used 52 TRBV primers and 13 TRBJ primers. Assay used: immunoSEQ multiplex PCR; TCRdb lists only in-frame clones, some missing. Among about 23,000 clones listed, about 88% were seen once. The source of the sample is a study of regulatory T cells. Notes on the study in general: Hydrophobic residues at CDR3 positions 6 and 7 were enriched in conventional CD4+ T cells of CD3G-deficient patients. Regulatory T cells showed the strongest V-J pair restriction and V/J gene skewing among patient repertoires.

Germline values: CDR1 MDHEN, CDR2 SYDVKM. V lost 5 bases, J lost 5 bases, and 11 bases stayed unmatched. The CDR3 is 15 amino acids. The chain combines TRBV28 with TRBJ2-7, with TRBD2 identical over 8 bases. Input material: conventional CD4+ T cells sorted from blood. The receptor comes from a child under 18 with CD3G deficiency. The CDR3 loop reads CASSLGGLDLNEQYF. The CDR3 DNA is TGTGCCAGCAGTCTGGGGGGACTAGATCTCAACGAGCAGTACTTC.